What follows are 18 T cell receptor beta chains derived from one specimen sequenced in a study of immune characteristics of hereditary and idiopathic chronic pancreatitis. TCRdb's table, derived via immunoSEQ multiplex PCR, lists solely in-frame clones and lacks some. The sample lists approximately 9,800 clones; about 76% were seen once. Patients having total pancreatectomy with islet autotransplantation provided the chronic pancreatitis pancreas tissue. The sequenced sample consisted of pancreas tissue with idiopathic chronic pancreatitis. These receptors were obtained from a human donor with chronic pancreatitis.

The V call is TRBV7-9, the J call TRBJ2-1; D is unresolved. Germline-derived CDR1 and CDR2 are SEHNR and FQNEAQ (reference sequence). V was cut by 5 bases and J by 0 bases, with 11 bases left in between. The CDR3 has 15 amino acids. CDR3 sequence: CASSDVGVSYNEQFF. In nucleotides, the CDR3 is TGTGCCAGCAGCGACGTGGGCGTCTCCTACAATGAGCAGTTCTTC.

This rearrangement joins TRBV7-8 to TRBJ1-3; the D gene is possibly TRBD1 (6 bases). CDR1 SGHVS and CDR2 FQNEAQ come from the germline V gene. This CDR3 contains 15 residues. Trimming stripped 3 bases from V and 0 bases from J, with 9 bases between. CDR3 bases: TGTGCCAGCAGCTTGACAGGTTACTCTGGAAACACCATATATTTT. Its protein is CASSLTGYSGNTIYF.

The chain joins TRBV6-2 or TRBV6-3 to TRBJ2-3; D remains unclear. This CDR3 is 16 amino acids long. V was trimmed by 0 bases and J by 0 bases, leaving 10 bases between them. In germline, CDR1 is MNHEY, CDR2 SVGEGT. The CDR3 region has the DNA TGTGCCAGCAGTTACTCACGAAACCCTAGCACAGATACGCAGTATTTT. As protein: CASSYSRNPSTDTQYF.

The rearrangement uses TRBV4-3 and TRBJ1-2; D uncertain. V lost 0 bases to trimming and J lost 7 bases, with 0 bases between them. This CDR3 comprises 10 residues. Germline V gives CDR1 LGHNA, CDR2 YSLEER. The CDR3: CASSQDGYTF. Written as DNA, the CDR3 is TGCGCCAGCAGCCAAGATGGCTACACCTTC.

V usage is TRBV3-1 (or the pseudogene TRBV3-2) and J usage is TRBJ2-3; possibly TRBD1 or TRBD2 for D (6 bases each). This CDR3 contains 13 residues. Germline V gene data show CDR1 as LGHDT and CDR2 as YNNKEL (reference sequence). V lost 3 bases and J lost 4, with 8 bases in between. CDR3 loop: CASSHRGADTQYF. The DNA of the CDR3 is TGTGCCAGCAGCCATAGGGGGGCAGATACGCAGTATTTT.

The CDR3 nucleotides read TGTGCCAGCAGCTTAATGGGTGAAAAACTGTTTTTT. This encodes CASSLMGEKLFF. V is TRBV7-9 and J is TRBJ1-4; D is unresolved. Per germline, CDR1 SEHNR and CDR2 FQNEAQ (reference sequence). V was shortened by 2 bases and J by 7 bases, with 5 bases between the two germline ends. The CDR3 runs 12 residues. Looking up the rest from reference TRBV7-9 and TRBJ1-4 gives the full variable domain: DTGVSQNPRHKITKRGQNVTFRCDPISEHNRLYWYRQTLGQGPEFLTYFQNEAQLEKSRLLSDRFSAERPKGSFSTLEIQRTEQGDSAMYLCASSLMGEKLFFGSGTQLSVL.

The chain is built from TRBV5-1 and TRBJ2-2; D gene unclear. CDR1 SGHRS and CDR2 YFSETQ come from the germline V gene. Between the trimmed V and J ends, which lost 4 bases and 3 bases, there was a span of 13 bases. CDR3 length: 15 amino acids. The CDR3 DNA sequence: TGCGCCAGCAGCAACATGGCAGGCGACACCGGGGAGCTGTTTTTT. It translates to CASSNMAGDTGELFF.

This clone appeared a single time. The CDR3 DNA follows: TGTGCCAGCAGTTACTCCCCCGAAGACTCTGGAAACACCATATATTTT. Translation: CASSYSPEDSGNTIYF. The rearrangement uses TRBV6-6 and TRBJ1-3; no definite D call. CDR1 and CDR2 (germline): MNHNY, SVGAGI (reference sequence). Trimming pared 0 bases from V and 0 bases from J, leaving 9 bases between. This CDR3 spans 16 amino acids.

The chain combines TRBV5-8 with TRBJ2-7; unclear D gene. Trimming left V 0 bases short and J 7 bases short, with 17 bases between. Germline CDR1 and CDR2: SGHTS and YDEGEE. There are 15 residues in the CDR3. CDR3 coding DNA: TGTGCCAGCAGCTTGGGGGGTACGATAGGGCGAGAGCAGTACGTC. Translated, it gives CASSLGGTIGREQYV.

The chain combines TRBV30 with TRBJ2-3, with 9 positions matching TRBD1. This CDR3 is 15 amino acids long. Per germline, CDR1 GTSNPN and CDR2 SVGIG (reference sequence). Trimming took 2 bases from V and 4 from J; bases not matched to a gene: 7. CDR3 in amino acids: CAWSSGQGQADTQYF. The CDR3 nucleotides read TGTGCCTGGAGTAGTGGACAGGGGCAGGCAGATACGCAGTATTTT.

The chain's CDR3 is CASSRGQGDTQYF. CDR3 nucleotide sequence: TGTGCCAGCAGTCGGGGACAGGGAGATACGCAGTATTTT. V and J are TRBV5-6 and TRBJ2-3; 9 bases agree with TRBD1. V dropped 5 bases and J dropped 5; count of bases not matched to a gene: 3. This CDR3 has 13 amino acids. Per germline, CDR1 SGHDT and CDR2 YYEEEE. Full variable domain (rest looked up from reference TRBV5-6 and TRBJ2-3): DAGVTQSPTHLIKTRGQQVTLRCSPKSGHDTVSWYQQALGQGPQFIFQYYEEEERQRGNFPDRFSGHQFPNYSSELNVNALLLGDSALYLCASSRGQGDTQYFGPGTRLTVL.

The DNA for the CDR3 is TGTGCCAGCAGCTCCCCCGGACTAGCGGGGGGCCTTACTTACGAGCAGTACGTC. This encodes CASSSPGLAGGLTYEQYV. V and J are TRBV13 and TRBJ2-7; 14 bases are shared with TRBD2. CDR1 is PRHDT, CDR2 FYEKMQ, per germline (reference sequence). The CDR3 is 18 residues long. J was trimmed by 4 bases and V by 4 bases; bases with no gene match: 12.

The chain joins TRBV7-2 to TRBJ1-2; possible D gene TRBD1, 6 bases. Germline lookup yields CDR1 SGHTA and CDR2 FQGNSA. The V gene lost 1 base and the J gene lost 8 bases, with 14 bases spanning the gap. The CDR3 sequence is 14 residues long. CDR3 DNA: TGTGCCAGCAGCTTAGGTTGGGGGCGCCCCGGCTACACCTTC. It codes for CASSLGWGRPGYTF. The entire variable domain, with the rest obtained from reference TRBV7-2 and TRBJ1-2, is as follows: GAGVSQSPSNKVTEKGKDVELRCDPISGHTALYWYRQSLGQGLEFLIYFQGNSAPDKSGLPSDRFSAERTGGSVSTLTIQRTQQEDSAVYLCASSLGWGRPGYTFGSGTRLTVV.

The V gene is TRBV5-1, the J gene TRBJ2-3; D gene unclear. Germline CDR1 and CDR2: SGHRS and YFSETQ. V was cut by 3 bases and J by 0 bases, with 8 bases left in between. The CDR3 totals 14 residues. The CDR3 region is CASSSEASTDTQYF. The CDR3 DNA sequence: TGCGCCAGCAGCTCAGAAGCTAGCACAGATACGCAGTATTTT.

The gene calls are TRBV19 and TRBJ1-6; no clear D gene. Trimming removed 7 bases at V and 0 bases at J, with 13 bases between. Per the germline V gene, CDR1 is LNHDA and CDR2 is SQIVND (reference sequence). CDR3 length: 16 residues. This chain's CDR3 is CASKTTDGSYNSPLHF. The CDR3 DNA is TGTGCCAGTAAAACCACTGACGGCTCCTATAATTCACCCCTCCACTTT.

The rearrangement uses TRBV2 and TRBJ2-2; 7 nucleotides agree with TRBD2. J was trimmed by 7 bases and V by 6 bases; bases with no gene match: 11. The length of the CDR3 is 15 residues. Germline assignment: CDR1 SNHLY and CDR2 FYNNEI. The DNA for the CDR3 is TGTGCCAGCAGCCAGACTAGCAGTCGTGACGGGGAGCTGTTTTTT. Protein: CASSQTSSRDGELFF.

This sequence joins TRBV6-5 and TRBJ1-5; D is possibly TRBD1 (5 bases). Trimming left V 8 bases short and J 2 bases short, with 16 bases between. CDR1 is MNHEY and CDR2 is SVGAGI in the germline V gene. The CDR3 spans 15 residues. The CDR3 region is CASVGGKGGNQPQHF. The CDR3 nucleotides are TGTGCCAGCGTCGGAGGGAAAGGGGGCAATCAGCCCCAGCATTTT.

The V and J genes are TRBV3-1 (or the pseudogene TRBV3-2) and TRBJ1-2, with D perhaps matching TRBD1 (6 bases). V lost 5 bases, J lost 7 bases, and 14 bases lay in between. This CDR3 contains 13 residues. Germline V CDR1 and CDR2: LGHDT, YNNKEL (reference sequence). This CDR3 reads CASSSVGGLGYTF. CDR3 bases: TGTGCCAGCAGCTCCGTGGGGGGGCTTGGCTACACCTTC.